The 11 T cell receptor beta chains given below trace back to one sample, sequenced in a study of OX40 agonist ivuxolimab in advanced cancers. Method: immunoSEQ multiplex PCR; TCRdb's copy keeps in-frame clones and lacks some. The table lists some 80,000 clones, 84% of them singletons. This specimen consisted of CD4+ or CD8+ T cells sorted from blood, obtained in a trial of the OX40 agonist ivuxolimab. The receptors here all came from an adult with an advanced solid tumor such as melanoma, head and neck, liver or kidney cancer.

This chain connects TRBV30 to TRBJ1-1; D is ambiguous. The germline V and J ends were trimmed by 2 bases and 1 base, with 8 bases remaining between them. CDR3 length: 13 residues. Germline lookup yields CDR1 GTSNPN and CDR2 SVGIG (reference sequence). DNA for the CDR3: TGTGCCTGGAGTACGACCCCGAACACTGAAGCTTTCTTT. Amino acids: CAWSTTPNTEAFF.

CDR3 sequence (DNA): TGCAGCGTTGTGCAGGGGAGCAACTATGGCTACACCTTC. Protein product: CSVVQGSNYGYTF. This chain links TRBV29-1 with TRBJ1-2; D may be TRBD1 (6 bases). There are 13 residues in the CDR3. Per germline, CDR1 SQVTM and CDR2 ANQGSEA. Trimming pared 4 bases from V and 2 bases from J, leaving 11 bases between.

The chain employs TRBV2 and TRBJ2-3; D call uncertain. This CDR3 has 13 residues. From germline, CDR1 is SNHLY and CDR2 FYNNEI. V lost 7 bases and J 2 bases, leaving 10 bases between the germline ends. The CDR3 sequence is CASTRAITDTQYF. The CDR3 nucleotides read TGTGCCAGCACCCGGGCAATCACAGATACGCAGTATTTT.

The chain's CDR3 is CASSLERGEQFF. The CDR3 bases are TGTGCCAGCAGCCTAGAACGGGGTGAGCAGTTCTTC. The J gene is TRBJ2-1, the V gene TRBV6-5, with D perhaps TRBD2 (5 bases). V was shortened by 6 bases and J by 9 bases, with 12 bases between the two germline ends. The germline gives CDR1 MNHEY, CDR2 SVGAGI. CDR3 length equals 12 residues.

CDR3 region: CASTVRDRGLETQYF. In DNA, the CDR3 is TGTGCCAGCACCGTCCGGGACCGTGGTTTGGAGACCCAGTACTTC. The chain joins TRBV6-1 to TRBJ2-5, with D perhaps being TRBD1 or TRBD2 (5 bases each). Between the trimmed V and J ends, which lost 7 bases and 5 bases, there was a span of 20 bases. The CDR3 sequence is 15 residues long. CDR1 MNHNS and CDR2 SASEGT come from the germline V gene.

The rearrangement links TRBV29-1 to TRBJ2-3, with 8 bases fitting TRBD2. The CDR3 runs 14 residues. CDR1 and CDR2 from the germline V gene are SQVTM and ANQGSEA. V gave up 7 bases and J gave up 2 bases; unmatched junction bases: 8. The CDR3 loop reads CSAQRGGLTDTQYF. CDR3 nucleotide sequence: TGCAGCGCCCAACGGGGGGGCCTCACAGATACGCAGTATTTT.

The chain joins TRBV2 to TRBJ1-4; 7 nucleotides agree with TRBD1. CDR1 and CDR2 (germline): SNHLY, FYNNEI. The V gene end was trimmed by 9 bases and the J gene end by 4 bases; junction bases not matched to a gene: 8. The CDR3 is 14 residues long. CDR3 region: CASERDRINEKLFF. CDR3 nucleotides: TGTGCCAGTGAGAGGGACAGAATTAATGAAAAACTGTTTTTT.

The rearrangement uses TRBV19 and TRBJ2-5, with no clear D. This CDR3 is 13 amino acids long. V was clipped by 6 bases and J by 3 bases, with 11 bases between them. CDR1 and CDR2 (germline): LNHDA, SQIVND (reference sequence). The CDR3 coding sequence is TGTGCCAGTAGCCAGCAGAAAAAAGAGACCCAGTACTTC. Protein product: CASSQQKKETQYF.

The CDR3 sequence is CASRAPGGNQPQHF. DNA of the CDR3: TGTGCCAGCAGGGCACCAGGAGGCAATCAGCCCCAGCATTTT. The chain recombines TRBV6-6 with TRBJ1-5; D unclear. Deletions cut 6 bases from V and 2 bases from J, with 11 bases between. The CDR3 spans 14 residues. Germline lookup yields CDR1 MNHNY and CDR2 SVGAGI (reference sequence).

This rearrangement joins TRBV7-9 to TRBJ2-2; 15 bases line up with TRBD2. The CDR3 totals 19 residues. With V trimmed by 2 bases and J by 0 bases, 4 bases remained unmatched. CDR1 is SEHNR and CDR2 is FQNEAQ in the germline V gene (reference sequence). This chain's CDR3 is CASSLLGLAGGPNTGELFF. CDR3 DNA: TGTGCCAGCAGCTTACTCGGACTAGCGGGGGGGCCGAACACCGGGGAGCTGTTTTTT.

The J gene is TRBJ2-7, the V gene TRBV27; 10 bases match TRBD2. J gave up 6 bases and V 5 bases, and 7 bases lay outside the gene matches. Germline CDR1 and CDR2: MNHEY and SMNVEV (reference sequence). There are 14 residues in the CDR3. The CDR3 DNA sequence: TGTGCCAGCAGTCCTCTAGCGGGAGTCCCCGAGCAGTACTTC. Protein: CASSPLAGVPEQYF.